These 15 T cell receptor beta chains share one sample of origin, sequenced in a study of T-cell memory formation after mild COVID-19. TCRdb independently ran MiXCR on the 5' RACE reads; one entry per CDR3 protein. The sample yields 300,000 to 350,000 distinct CDR3 sequences, roughly 13% seen once. Sequencing was performed on PBMCs or a T cell subset sorted from them (not recorded which). The receptors stem from a man aged 18 to 30 who had mild COVID-19 (a few samples of this study predate the infection). Cell type and time point are not known.

This clonotype was counted a few times. V gene TRBV29-1 combines with J gene TRBJ2-1; no clear D gene. In germline, CDR1 is SQVTM, CDR2 ANQGSEA. The ends were cut back, 4 bases at V and 2 bases at J, with 9 bases in the middle. The length of the CDR3 is 13 residues. CDR3 DNA: TGCAGCGTTGCTGATAGGCCCTACAATGAGCAGTTCTTC. The encoded protein is CSVADRPYNEQFF.

This sequence joins TRBV20-1 and TRBJ1-4; D remains ambiguous. The length of the CDR3 is 13 residues. CDR1 and CDR2 (germline): DFQATT, SNEGSKA (reference sequence). The CDR3 protein is CSLRGRGDEKLFF. CDR3 bases: TGCAGCTTACGCGGACGCGGGGATGAAAAACTGTTTTTT.

This clonotype was seen only a few times. The V and J genes are TRBV7-2 and TRBJ1-2; TRBD1 matches 9 bases. The V gene end was trimmed by 6 bases and the J gene end by 7 bases; junction bases not matched to a gene: 12. The germline CDR1 and CDR2 sequences are SGHTA and FQGNSA. CDR3 length equals 15 residues. CDR3 residues: CASSLQGAQGLGYTF. DNA for the CDR3: TGTGCCAGCAGTTTACAGGGGGCCCAGGGTCTTGGCTACACCTTC.

This clonotype came up a few times. The J gene is TRBJ2-1, the V gene TRBV15; no clear D. CDR1 and CDR2 from the germline V gene are LNHNV and YYDKDF (reference sequence). Trimming took off 2 bases at V and 8 bases at J, with 19 bases between the two ends. This CDR3 region has 16 residues. CDR3 sequence (DNA): TGTGCCACCAGCAGATGGACGGTGCGCGGTAGAGATGAGCAGTTCTTC. It codes for CATSRWTVRGRDEQFF.

The sample holds a few counts of this clonotype. This chain uses TRBV6-1 with TRBJ1-5, with no clear D. V was pared by 0 bases and J by 7 bases, with 16 bases between. The CDR3 consists of 16 residues. Per germline, CDR1 MNHNS and CDR2 SASEGT. DNA of the CDR3: TGTGCCAGCAGTGAAGCATTGCCGACCCCATGGCAGCCCCAGCATTTT. This sequence encodes CASSEALPTPWQPQHF.

The gene calls are TRBV7-9 and TRBJ1-1; D ambiguous. Germline CDR1 and CDR2: SEHNR and FQNEAQ (reference sequence). CDR3 length: 15 amino acids. Trimming removed 6 bases at V and 0 bases at J, with 14 bases between. CDR3 DNA: TGTGCCAGCAGACCGAGGGCCGCTATGAACACTGAAGCTTTCTTT. It is translated as CASRPRAAMNTEAFF.

This clonotype was counted only a few times. The chain carries TRBV5-6 and TRBJ2-3; D not certain. There are 14 residues in the CDR3. With 1 base removed from V and 1 base from J, the gap between germline ends came to 7 bases. The V gene's germline CDR1 is SGHDT and CDR2 YYEEEE. This CDR3 is CASSLSPRTDTQYF. CDR3 in DNA: TGTGCCAGCAGCTTGAGTCCCCGCACAGATACGCAGTATTTT.

This clonotype was seen more than once but under ten times. CDR3 residues: CASSYSGSFNEQYF. CDR3 in DNA: TGTGCCAGCAGCTACTCGGGCAGTTTTAACGAGCAGTACTTC. The chain recombines TRBV7-9 with TRBJ2-7, with D uncertain. The CDR3 runs 14 residues. Trimming pared 4 bases from V and 5 bases from J, leaving 15 bases between. The V gene's germline CDR1 is SEHNR and CDR2 FQNEAQ (reference sequence).

This clonotype was observed a handful of times. The V and J genes are TRBV7-2 and TRBJ1-4, with D tentatively TRBD1 (5 bases). CDR3 size: 13 residues. Deletions cut 6 bases from V and 8 bases from J, with 13 bases between. Germline values: CDR1 SGHTA, CDR2 FQGNSA. The CDR3 bases are TGTGCCAGCAGGGGGGTTGGGCTAGAAAAACTGTTTTTT. This sequence encodes CASRGVGLEKLFF.

This chain joins TRBV4-3 and TRBJ1-2; 8 bases map to TRBD1. The CDR3 is 16 residues long. Germline V lookup: CDR1 LGHNA, CDR2 YSLEER. J was trimmed by 8 bases and V by 0 bases; bases with no gene match: 11. The CDR3 nucleotides read TGCGCCAGCAGCCAAGATCTTGGGGCAGGGGGCTACGGCTACACCTTC. Protein product: CASSQDLGAGGYGYTF.

This clonotype was counted a few times. This chain connects TRBV27 to TRBJ2-1, with D uncertain. Per germline, CDR1 MNHEY and CDR2 SMNVEV (reference sequence). V lost 6 bases to trimming and J lost 4 bases, with 7 bases between them. The CDR3 runs to 12 residues. The CDR3 protein is CASRLRYNEQFF. CDR3 sequence (DNA): TGTGCCAGCAGGCTCAGGTACAATGAGCAGTTCTTC.

CDR3 sequence: CSASLELAGLLDTQYF. The CDR3 nucleotides are TGCAGTGCTAGTTTAGAACTAGCGGGGTTGTTGGATACGCAGTATTTT. The chain has TRBV20-1 and TRBJ2-3, with 10 positions matching TRBD2. V shed 3 bases, J shed 6 bases, and the junction held 12 bases outside the gene matches. Germline V gene lookup returns CDR1 DFQATT and CDR2 SNEGSKA (reference sequence). The CDR3 sequence is 16 residues long.

The DNA of the CDR3 is TGTGCCAGCAGCTCGCCAGCCAGGGACCAAGAGACCCAGTACTTC. It specifies CASSSPARDQETQYF. This chain joins TRBV7-9 and TRBJ2-5; perhaps TRBD1 as D (5 bases). V dropped 4 bases and J dropped 0 bases, with 12 bases sitting between them. Germline-derived CDR1 and CDR2 are SEHNR and FQNEAQ (reference sequence). The CDR3 runs 15 residues.

DNA for the CDR3: TGTGCCATCAGTGAGGGCGGGAGGGCTTACGAGCAGTACGTC. It codes for CAISEGGRAYEQYV. This chain uses TRBV10-3 with TRBJ2-7, with 9 bases identical to TRBD2. Germline V lookup: CDR1 ENHRY, CDR2 SYGVKD. The J segment lost 4 bases and the V segment lost 2 bases, leaving 3 bases of the junction unmatched. The CDR3 is made up of 14 amino acids.

This clonotype has just a few counts. In DNA, the CDR3 is TGTGCCATCAGTGTGCAGGACTCCTACGAGCAGTACGTC. Translated: CAISVQDSYEQYV. This sequence joins TRBV10-3 and TRBJ2-7, with D unresolved. The CDR3 length is 13 residues. Looked up from germline, CDR1 is ENHRY and CDR2 is SYGVKD. The germline V and J ends were trimmed by 4 bases and 0 bases, with 7 bases remaining between them.